This T cell receptor beta chain appears in the sequencing data of a study of CXCR3-negative and CXCR3-positive naive CD8 T cells. Study results and limitations: Memory, not naive, CXCR3-negative and CXCR3-positive cells differed in TRBV-TRBJ usage. The study found more hydrophobic TRB CDR3s in CXCR3-positive naive cells than in CXCR3-negative naive cells.

There are 16 residues in the CDR3. CDR1 and CDR2 from the germline V gene are SGHAT and FQNNGV. Researchers prepared the TRB cDNA libraries using 5' RACE with UMI labels. For each CDR3 protein, TCRdb gives one entry from its re-call of the 5' RACE reads, without DNA. The listing records about 50,000 distinct CDR3 sequences. On this clonotype: Its antigen is currently unknown.

Material: naive CXCR3+ CD8+ T cells from blood. Indicated subset: CD45RO-CCR7+CD27+CD95- naive CD8+ T cells expressing CXCR3 (TNR3+). This receptor was taken from a human donor in good health. Some clones in this sample may be carry-over from other donors' samples. V is TRBV11-2 and J is TRBJ2-1; the D call of TRBD1 rests on TCRdb alone, since no DNA is present to check it. The chain's CDR3 is CASSLGTGLSYNEQFF.